One and the same sample provided the 10 T cell receptor beta chains below, sequenced in a study of cytomegalovirus exposure and HLA in healthy donors. Use of 60 Vbeta and 13 Jbeta primers characterized the PCR. Method: immunoSEQ multiplex PCR; TCRdb's copy keeps in-frame clones and lacks some. The sample lists 210,000 or so clones, roughly 80% occurring once. Sequencing input: PBMCs. These receptors all stem from a man aged 35 to 55 in good health and CMV-seronegative.

This chain connects TRBV28 to TRBJ2-2; D not resolved. The CDR3 consists of 16 residues. V lost 3 bases to trimming and J lost 5 bases, with 16 bases between them. Germline lookup yields CDR1 MDHEN and CDR2 SYDVKM. The CDR3 DNA reads as TGTGCCAGCAGTTTTCTGGTCCCCACTTGGACCGGGGAGCTGTTTTTT. As protein: CASSFLVPTWTGELFF.

The chain links TRBV7-3 to TRBJ1-5, with D tentatively TRBD1 (5 bases). This CDR3 comprises 15 residues. Trimming removed 5 bases from V and 7 bases from J, with 18 bases in between. Germline CDR1 SGHTA, CDR2 FQGTGA. The CDR3 protein is CASSPPDTEGQPQHF. CDR3 bases: TGTGCCAGCAGCCCACCGGACACTGAAGGGCAGCCCCAGCATTTT.

The chain links TRBV9 to TRBJ2-2, with 7 bases that match TRBD2. The germline V gene encodes CDR1 SGDLS and CDR2 YYNGEE. Trimming removed 0 bases from V and 4 bases from J; junction bases left unmatched: 9. CDR3 length: 17 amino acids. The DNA of the CDR3 is TGTGCCAGCAGCGTAGATCGCGGGAGCGGGGTCACCGGGGAGCTGTTTTTT. Translating gives CASSVDRGSGVTGELFF. The complete variable domain, with remaining parts taken from reference TRBV9 and TRBJ2-2, reads DSGVTQTPKHLITATGQRVTLRCSPRSGDLSVYWYQQSLDQGLQFLIQYYNGEERAKGNILERFSAQQFPDLHSELNLSSLELGDSALYFCASSVDRGSGVTGELFFGEGSRLTVL.

This CDR3 is CASSVPGGDTQYF. The CDR3 nucleotides are TGTGCCAGCAGCGTCCCGGGTGGAGATACGCAGTATTTT. This chain uses TRBV9 with TRBJ2-3; no clear D gene. Germline V gene lookup returns CDR1 SGDLS and CDR2 YYNGEE. The V and J ends lost 2 bases and 5 bases respectively, with 9 bases between them. The CDR3 extends over 13 amino acids.

This chain joins TRBV29-1 and TRBJ2-1, with 7 bases fitting TRBD1. CDR1 and CDR2 (germline): SQVTM, ANQGSEA. V shed 4 bases and J 6 bases; nucleotides not matched to a gene: 9. The CDR3 has 14 amino acids. The CDR3: CSVGLSGQSNEQFF. The DNA for the CDR3 is TGCAGCGTTGGTCTCTCGGGACAGAGCAATGAGCAGTTCTTC.

V usage is TRBV6-1 and J usage is TRBJ2-2; D unresolved. V was pared by 2 bases and J by 7 bases, with 11 bases between. Germline values: CDR1 MNHNS, CDR2 SASEGT. This CDR3 is 14 amino acids long. The CDR3 loop reads CASSESLPGGELFF. The CDR3 DNA reads TGTGCCAGCAGTGAATCCCTACCTGGCGGGGAGCTGTTTTTT.

V is TRBV13 and J is TRBJ1-1; D unclear. V lost 8 bases and J 5 bases, leaving 15 bases between the germline ends. Germline V gene sequence: CDR1 PRHDT, CDR2 FYEKMQ (reference sequence). The CDR3 runs 13 residues. This CDR3 is CASGYGRWTEAFF. In DNA form, the CDR3 reads TGTGCCAGCGGCTACGGGAGGTGGACTGAAGCTTTCTTT.

V gene TRBV7-2 combines with J gene TRBJ1-1, with 8 positions matching TRBD1. V was clipped by 0 bases and J by 2 bases; unmatched bases: 8. CDR1 SGHTA and CDR2 FQGNSA come from the germline V gene. This CDR3 has 17 amino acids. In DNA, the CDR3 is TGTGCCAGCAGCTTAGCGGCCCTGACAGGGGTCAACACTGAAGCTTTCTTT. Protein sequence: CASSLAALTGVNTEAFF.

This clone was found once. V and J are TRBV27 and TRBJ1-1, with D maybe TRBD1 (6 bases). Germline V gives CDR1 MNHEY, CDR2 SMNVEV (reference sequence). The CDR3 is made up of 14 amino acids. V shed 3 bases and J shed 4 bases, with 12 bases lying between them. This CDR3 is CASSFRGAFTEAFF. In DNA form, the CDR3 reads TGTGCCAGCAGTTTCCGGGGGGCATTCACTGAAGCTTTCTTT.

This clone was counted only a few times. Other DNA sequences in the same sample also yield this CDR3. The chain joins TRBV5-6 to TRBJ1-1; D gene unclear. In germline, CDR1 is SGHDT, CDR2 YYEEEE. This CDR3 has 15 amino acids. The V and J ends lost 0 bases and 0 bases respectively, with 9 bases between them. The chain's CDR3 is CASSLGTAMNTEAFF. CDR3 coding DNA: TGTGCCAGCAGCTTGGGAACAGCTATGAACACTGAAGCTTTCTTT.